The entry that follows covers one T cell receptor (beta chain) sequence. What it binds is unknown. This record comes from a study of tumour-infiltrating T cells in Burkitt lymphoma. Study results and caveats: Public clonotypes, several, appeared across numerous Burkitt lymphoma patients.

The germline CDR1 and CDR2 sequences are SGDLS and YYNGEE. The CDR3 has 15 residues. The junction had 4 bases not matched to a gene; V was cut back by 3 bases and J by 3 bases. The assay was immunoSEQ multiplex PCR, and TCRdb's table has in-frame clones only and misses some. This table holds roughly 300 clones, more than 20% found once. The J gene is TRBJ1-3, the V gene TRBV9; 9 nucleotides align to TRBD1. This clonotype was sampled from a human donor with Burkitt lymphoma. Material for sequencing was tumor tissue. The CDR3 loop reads CASSAGQGVGNTIYF. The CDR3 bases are TGTGCCAGCAGCGCGGGACAGGGAGTTGGAAACACCATATATTTT.